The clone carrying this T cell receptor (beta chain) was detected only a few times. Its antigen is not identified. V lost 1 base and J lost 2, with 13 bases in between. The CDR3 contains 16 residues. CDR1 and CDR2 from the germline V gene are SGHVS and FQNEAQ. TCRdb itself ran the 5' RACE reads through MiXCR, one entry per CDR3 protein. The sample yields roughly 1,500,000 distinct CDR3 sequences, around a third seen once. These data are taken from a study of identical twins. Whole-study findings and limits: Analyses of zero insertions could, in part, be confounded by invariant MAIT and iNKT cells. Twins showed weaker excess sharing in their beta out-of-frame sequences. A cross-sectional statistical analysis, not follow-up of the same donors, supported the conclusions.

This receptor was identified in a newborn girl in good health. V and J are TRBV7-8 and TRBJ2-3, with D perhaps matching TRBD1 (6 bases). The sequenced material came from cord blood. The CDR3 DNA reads TGTGCCAGCAGCTTAGAAGGGGGACACCCCACAGATACGCAGTATTTT. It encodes CASSLEGGHPTDTQYF.